Each of the 21 T cell receptor beta chains below was sequenced from the same sample in a study of blood T cell repertoires in COVID-19. Assay: immunoSEQ multiplex PCR; the TCRdb copy retains only in-frame clones and omits some. The sample lists over 200,000 clones; about 89% were seen once. Sequencing input: peripheral blood. Receptors were obtained from a woman between 50 and 59 years old with acute or convalescent COVID-19.

The J gene is TRBJ2-7, the V gene TRBV7-8, with TRBD2 identical over 7 bases. CDR3 length equals 14 residues. The germline V gene has CDR1 SGHVS and CDR2 FQNEAQ. V lost 0 bases to trimming and J lost 2 bases; unmatched junction nucleotides: 1. The CDR3: CASSLAAGAYEQYF. The CDR3 DNA reads as TGTGCCAGCAGCTTAGCCGCGGGGGCCTACGAGCAGTACTTC.

This rearrangement joins TRBV14 to TRBJ2-2, with TRBD2 identical over 8 bases. This CDR3 has 16 residues. After removal of 0 bases from V and 12 bases from J, the junction contained 12 bases not matched to a gene. CDR1 is SGHDN and CDR2 is FVKESK in the germline V gene. DNA for the CDR3: TGTGCCAGCAGCCAAGACGTCCTGGGACTAGGGGAAAAGCTGTTTTTT. Encoded protein: CASSQDVLGLGEKLFF.

A single count supports this clone. V usage is TRBV13 and J usage is TRBJ2-5, with 10 bases aligning to TRBD2. Germline-derived CDR1 and CDR2 are PRHDT and FYEKMQ (reference sequence). V lost 5 bases to trimming and J lost 5 bases; unmatched junction nucleotides: 8. This CDR3 has 15 residues. In DNA, the CDR3 is TGTGCCAGCAGCGGGCTAGCGGGAGTGGCGGAGACCCAGTACTTC. Protein product: CASSGLAGVAETQYF. Combining the CDR3 with reference TRBV13 and TRBJ2-5 gives the whole variable domain AAGVIQSPRHLIKEKRETATLKCYPIPRHDTVYWYQQGPGQDPQFLISFYEKMQSDKGSIPDRFSAQQFSDYHSELNMSSLELGDSALYFCASSGLAGVAETQYFGPGTRLLVL.

V and J are TRBV6-2 or TRBV6-3 and TRBJ1-2, with no clear D. Between the trimmed V and J ends, which lost 2 bases and 8 bases, there was a span of 12 bases. The CDR3 is 13 amino acids. CDR1 MNHEY and CDR2 SVGEGT come from the germline V gene. DNA of the CDR3: TGTGCCAGCAGTTACCAGCGAGGGATCGGCTACACCTTC. It is translated as CASSYQRGIGYTF.

V and J are TRBV10-3 and TRBJ2-7, with 9 bases identical to TRBD1. The CDR3 has 16 residues. Trimming removed 0 bases from V and 3 bases from J; junction bases left unmatched: 6. CDR1 is ENHRY and CDR2 is SYGVKD in the germline V gene. The CDR3 region has the DNA TGTGCCATCAGTGAGTCAGTTAGGGACAGGGTCTACGAGCAGTACTTC. Translated: CAISESVRDRVYEQYF.

This clone was found once. V and J are TRBV3-1 (or the pseudogene TRBV3-2) and TRBJ2-1, with D perhaps TRBD1 (5 bases). With 6 bases removed from V and 1 base from J, the gap between germline ends came to 16 bases. Germline V CDR1 and CDR2: LGHDT, YNNKEL (reference sequence). CDR3 size: 16 residues. For the CDR3, the DNA is TGTGCCAGCAGACCCAAGAACCGACAGTCCTACAATGAGCAGTTCTTC. This sequence encodes CASRPKNRQSYNEQFF.

The chain employs TRBV7-2 and TRBJ1-3, with 7 positions matching TRBD1. V dropped 1 base and J dropped 4; count of bases not matched to a gene: 7. Looked up from germline, CDR1 is SGHTA and CDR2 is FQGNSA. The CDR3 is made up of 16 amino acids. CDR3 region: CASSLGQGDAGNTIYF. CDR3 DNA sequence: TGTGCCAGCAGCTTAGGCCAGGGGGACGCGGGAAACACCATATATTTT.

V usage is TRBV6-5 and J usage is TRBJ1-2, with D hard to call. This CDR3 has 14 residues. The V end was cut by 7 bases, the J end by 4 bases, with 16 bases between. CDR1 is MNHEY, CDR2 SVGAGI, per germline. As DNA, the CDR3 is TGTGCCAGCACCCGGGAAGGAAGAACCTATGGCTACACCTTC. It is translated as CASTREGRTYGYTF.

The chain has TRBV3-1 (or the pseudogene TRBV3-2) and TRBJ2-7; a weak D match, TRBD2 (5 bases). Germline values: CDR1 LGHDT, CDR2 YNNKEL (reference sequence). Trimming left V 2 bases short and J 5 bases short, with 16 bases between. This CDR3 comprises 15 residues. Here the CDR3 reads CASSQNQASSDEQYF. As DNA, the CDR3 is TGTGCCAGCAGCCAAAACCAGGCTAGCTCGGACGAGCAGTACTTC.

The gene calls are TRBV2 and TRBJ1-4; the match to TRBD1 covers 8 bases. CDR1 SNHLY and CDR2 FYNNEI come from the germline V gene. The CDR3 has 14 amino acids. V was clipped by 6 bases and J by 7 bases; unmatched bases: 7. This chain's CDR3 is CASRNQGASEKLFF. In DNA form, the CDR3 reads TGTGCCAGCAGGAATCAGGGGGCTAGTGAAAAACTGTTTTTT.

The chain employs TRBV4-3 and TRBJ2-7, with a tentative D call TRBD2 (6 bases). V lost 2 bases and J 7 bases, leaving 18 bases between the germline ends. This CDR3 comprises 15 residues. Per the germline V gene, CDR1 is LGHNA and CDR2 is YSLEER. The CDR3 region is CASSQFVAGLSEQYF. In DNA, the CDR3 is TGCGCCAGCAGCCAATTCGTTGCGGGGCTGTCGGAGCAGTACTTC.

The CDR3 DNA reads TGTGCCAGCACAGCGGGGAATAATGAGCAGTTCTTC. Its translation is CASTAGNNEQFF. The chain combines TRBV6-5 with TRBJ2-1; 7 bases map to TRBD2. In germline, CDR1 is MNHEY, CDR2 SVGAGI. The CDR3 totals 12 residues. Trimming at V came to 7 bases and at J to 7 bases, leaving 4 bases not matched to a gene.

The chain combines TRBV30 with TRBJ2-7; D is possibly TRBD2 (7 bases). Germline V lookup: CDR1 GTSNPN, CDR2 SVGIG (reference sequence). The CDR3 contains 13 residues. Trimming removed 5 bases from V and 9 bases from J, with 20 bases in between. The CDR3 loop is CAWSLAEGEAQYF. In DNA form, the CDR3 reads TGTGCCTGGTCTCTAGCGGAGGGGGAGGCGCAGTACTTC.

This rearrangement joins TRBV19 to TRBJ1-1, with TRBD1 identical over 8 bases. With 7 bases clipped from V and 5 bases from J, the junction kept 12 bases outside the gene matches. The germline V gene has CDR1 LNHDA and CDR2 SQIVND (reference sequence). The CDR3 is made up of 15 amino acids. The CDR3 reads CASKRQGAGETEAFF. CDR3 DNA sequence: TGTGCCAGTAAGAGGCAGGGGGCGGGGGAGACTGAAGCTTTCTTT.

J is TRBJ2-1 and V is TRBV7-2, with 11 bases lining up with TRBD2. The germline gives CDR1 SGHTA, CDR2 FQGNSA. CDR3 length: 16 residues. The trim removed 2 bases at V and 2 bases at J, leaving 2 bases unmatched. CDR3 DNA sequence: TGTGCCAGCAGCTTACGACTAGCGGGGACCTACAATGAGCAGTTCTTC. As protein: CASSLRLAGTYNEQFF.

The rearrangement links TRBV6-4 to TRBJ1-6; no firm D call. The CDR3 extends over 13 amino acids. Germline V gene lookup returns CDR1 MRHNA and CDR2 SNTAGT. Between the trimmed V and J ends, which lost 0 bases and 14 bases, there was a span of 11 bases. CDR3 bases: TGTGCCAGCAGTGACTCTCTGGGAGCGTCCCTCCACTTT. Its translation is CASSDSLGASLHF.

This chain connects TRBV7-3 to TRBJ1-2, with D unclear. The germline gives CDR1 SGHTA, CDR2 FQGTGA. The V end was cut by 6 bases, the J end by 3 bases, with 14 bases between. The CDR3 has 14 amino acids. CDR3 bases: TGTGCCAGCAGGCAAAGCCCGGAGCACTATGGCTACACCTTC. Protein sequence: CASRQSPEHYGYTF.

A single count supports this clone. This sequence joins TRBV27 and TRBJ1-1; 7 bases map to TRBD1. J lost 4 bases, V lost 6 bases, and 11 bases had no gene match. Germline-derived CDR1 and CDR2 are MNHEY and SMNVEV (reference sequence). The CDR3 sequence is 15 residues long. CDR3 sequence (DNA): TGTGCCAGCAGCCTGACAGGGATCCGTAGCACTGAAGCTTTCTTT. Translating gives CASSLTGIRSTEAFF.

The chain recombines TRBV28 with TRBJ1-1; D perhaps matches TRBD1 (5 bases). Trimming took off 10 bases at V and 0 bases at J, with 9 bases between the two ends. The length of the CDR3 is 12 residues. Germline loops: CDR1 MDHEN, CDR2 SYDVKM. This CDR3 is CATKGLNTEAFF. The CDR3 bases are TGTGCCACAAAGGGGCTGAACACTGAAGCTTTCTTT.

This clone was found once. The chain joins TRBV4-1 to TRBJ1-2; D is possibly TRBD1 (6 bases). The CDR3 consists of 15 residues. Trimming stripped 2 bases from V and 0 bases from J, with 10 bases between. In germline, CDR1 is MGHRA, CDR2 YSYEKL. The CDR3 sequence: CASSQIGQPNYGYTF. CDR3 nucleotides: TGCGCCAGCAGCCAAATTGGACAGCCTAACTATGGCTACACCTTC.

This clone was seen only a few times. This chain uses TRBV7-9 with TRBJ1-2; 8 nucleotides align to TRBD1. Germline V gene sequence: CDR1 SEHNR, CDR2 FQNEAQ (reference sequence). Trimming removed 1 base from V and 4 bases from J; junction bases left unmatched: 8. The CDR3 is 16 residues long. CDR3 loop: CASSLVGHRGAYGYTF. CDR3 bases: TGTGCCAGCAGCTTAGTAGGGCACAGGGGGGCCTATGGCTACACCTTC.